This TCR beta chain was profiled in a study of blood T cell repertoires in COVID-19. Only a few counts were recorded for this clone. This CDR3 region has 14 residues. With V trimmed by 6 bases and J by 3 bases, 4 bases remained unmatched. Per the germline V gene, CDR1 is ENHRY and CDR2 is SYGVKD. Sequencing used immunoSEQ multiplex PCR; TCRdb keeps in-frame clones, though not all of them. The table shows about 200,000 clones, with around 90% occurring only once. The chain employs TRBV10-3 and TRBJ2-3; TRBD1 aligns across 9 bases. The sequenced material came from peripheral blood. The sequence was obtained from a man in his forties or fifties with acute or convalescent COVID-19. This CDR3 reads CAIRPGQGTDTQYF. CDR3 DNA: TGTGCCATCAGGCCGGGACAGGGAACAGATACGCAGTATTTT.